Included here is one T cell receptor beta chain sequence, with context. Its antigen remains unknown. The data originate from a study of blood T cells in healthy people across ages. General observations from the study: Fewer expanded clones and more diversity marked long-lived versus aged donors.

Caucasian individuals from Russia who were healthy and aged roughly 6 to 95 acted as donors. For the second PCR, which ran for about 7 to 11 cycles, a sample-barcoded 5' primer and a J-beta primer mix were used. TCRdb re-called the 5' RACE reads through MiXCR, storing one row per CDR3 protein. The table includes about 770,000 distinct CDR3 sequences, roughly 44% detected once. The CDR3 sequence is 16 residues long. J was trimmed by 2 bases and V by 7 bases; bases with no gene match: 14. CDR1 and CDR2 (germline): SQVTM, ANQGSEA. The rearrangement links TRBV29-1 to TRBJ2-3; 8 bases are shared with TRBD2. The TCR was taken from a man between 60 and 75 years old in good health. Input material: blood. The CDR3 reads CSGFGGAFPDTDTQYF. CDR3 nucleotides: TGCAGCGGTTTCGGGGGGGCCTTTCCTGACACAGATACGCAGTATTTT.